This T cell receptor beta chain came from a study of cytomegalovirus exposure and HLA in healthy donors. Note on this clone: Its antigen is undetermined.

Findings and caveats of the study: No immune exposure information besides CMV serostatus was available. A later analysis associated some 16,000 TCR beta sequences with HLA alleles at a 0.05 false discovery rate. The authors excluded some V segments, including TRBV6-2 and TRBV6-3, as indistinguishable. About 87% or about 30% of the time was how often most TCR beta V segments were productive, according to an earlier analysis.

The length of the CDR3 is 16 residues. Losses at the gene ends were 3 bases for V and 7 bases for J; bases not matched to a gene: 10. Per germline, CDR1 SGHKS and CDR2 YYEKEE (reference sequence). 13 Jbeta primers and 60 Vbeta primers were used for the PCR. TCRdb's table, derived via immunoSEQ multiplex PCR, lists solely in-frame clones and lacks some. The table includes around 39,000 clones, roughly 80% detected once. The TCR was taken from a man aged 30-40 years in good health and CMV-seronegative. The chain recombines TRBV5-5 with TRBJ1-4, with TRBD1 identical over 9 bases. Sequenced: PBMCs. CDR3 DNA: TGTGCCAGCAGCTCCGGAACAGGGGGCGGTAGTGAAAAACTGTTTTTT. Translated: CASSSGTGGGSEKLFF.